The T cell receptor beta chain under discussion was sequenced for a study of early T cells in non-severe SARS-CoV-2 infection. Study findings and constraints: The study's VDJdb matching favored anti-spike CD8 responses and missed private and CD4 specificities.

The table lists this clonotype with many counts. Its antigen is unidentified. In germline, CDR1 is MNHNY, CDR2 SVGAGI (reference sequence). CDR3 size: 17 residues. Germline trimming cut 2 bases from V and 6 bases from J; bases unmatched to any gene: 14. Individual cDNA molecules were tagged with unique molecular identifiers. TCRdb re-derived calls from the 5' RACE reads in MiXCR, one entry per CDR3 protein. The profile covers roughly 52,000 distinct CDR3 sequences, with around 7% appearing a single time and roughly 5.6% taken by the ten largest. This clonotype originated in an adult who was a healthcare worker with PCR-confirmed SARS-CoV-2 infection or an uninfected control (not recorded which). The input for sequencing was whole blood, taken at baseline. The chain has TRBV6-6 and TRBJ2-7, with 9 bases aligning to TRBD2. CDR3 sequence reads: CASSYPTDRRGGPEQYF. The CDR3 DNA follows: TGTGCCAGCAGTTACCCGACTGACCGGCGGGGGGGCCCCGAGCAGTACTTC.